The 21 T cell receptor beta chains below all came from one sample that was sequenced in a study of blood T cell repertoires in COVID-19 (dated by TCRdb to 2019 to 2021). The protocol used for the library was the immunoSEQ multiplex PCR assay. TCRdb obtained this table from immuneACCESS and retained in-frame rearrangements with V and J assigned. These tables miss some clones; where compared with another copy, unresolved V genes account for less than half of the shortfall, and the remainder is unexplained. The sample table contains about 190,000 clones; only one count was recorded for approximately 86% of them. The top ten clonotypes cover 1.1% of the sample. Sequencing was carried out using peripheral blood. The origin of the receptors is a man aged 25 to 40 with acute or convalescent COVID-19.

The chain combines TRBV7-3 with TRBJ1-1; no reliable D call. V lost 1 base and J lost 1, with 7 bases in between. The CDR3 covers 14 residues. Looked up from germline, CDR1 is SGHTA and CDR2 is FQGTGA. CDR3 region: CASSLSRQNTEAFF. The CDR3 region has the DNA TGTGCCAGCAGCTTAAGTCGACAGAACACTGAAGCTTTCTTT.

The chain employs TRBV28 and TRBJ1-5; 8 bases match TRBD1. This CDR3 is built from 16 residues. V trimming: 5 bases; J trimming: 0 bases; junction bases outside the gene matches: 6. Germline V gene data show CDR1 as MDHEN and CDR2 as SYDVKM. The CDR3 DNA reads TGTGCCAGCAGTCCATGGACAGGGAATAGCAATCAGCCCCAGCATTTT. It translates to CASSPWTGNSNQPQHF.

This chain joins TRBV24-1 and TRBJ2-1, with D possibly being TRBD1 (5 bases). The CDR3 sequence is 13 residues long. Trimming took off 9 bases at V and 5 bases at J, with 13 bases between the two ends. Germline CDR1 KGHDR, CDR2 SFDVKD. CDR3 in amino acids: CATGPPGNNEQFF. In DNA, the CDR3 is TGTGCCACCGGTCCTCCAGGGAACAATGAGCAGTTCTTC.

The chain recombines TRBV6-4 with TRBJ1-5; 7 bases are a match to TRBD1. Germline V lookup: CDR1 MRHNA, CDR2 SNTAGT. Trimming at V came to 2 bases and at J to 1 base, leaving 8 bases not matched to a gene. This CDR3 is 17 amino acids long. CDR3 sequence reads: CASSDLDRAGSNQPQHF. The CDR3 nucleotides read TGTGCCAGCAGTGACCTCGACAGGGCAGGGAGCAATCAGCCCCAGCATTTT.

The V gene is TRBV5-1, the J gene TRBJ1-2; D not resolved. The CDR3 has 16 amino acids. The V end was cut by 1 base, the J end by 0 bases, with 13 bases between. Germline V CDR1 and CDR2: SGHRS, YFSETQ. The CDR3 is CASSLLGSTTNYGYTF. For the CDR3, the DNA is TGCGCCAGCAGCTTGCTGGGCAGTACCACTAACTATGGCTACACCTTC.

The CDR3: CASGLGAGSNTGELFF. CDR3 sequence (DNA): TGTGCTAGTGGTTTAGGAGCGGGGTCAAACACCGGGGAGCTGTTTTTT. This chain uses TRBV12-5 with TRBJ2-2, with 7 bases that match TRBD2. The germline gives CDR1 LGHNT, CDR2 FRNRAP. V lost 3 bases and J lost 2; bases outside the gene matches: 6. CDR3 length equals 16 residues.

The genes are TRBV5-1 and TRBJ2-7, with D possibly matching TRBD2 (5 bases). With 4 bases removed from V and 7 bases from J, the gap between germline ends came to 21 bases. Germline V gene sequence: CDR1 SGHRS, CDR2 YFSETQ. There are 15 residues in the CDR3. The CDR3 sequence: CASSPLVSGSGEQYF. The CDR3, as DNA: TGCGCCAGCAGCCCCCTTGTAAGCGGAAGTGGGGAGCAGTACTTC.

Of note for this clone: Sequence at one end of the junction differs from germline and may be a read error. This chain uses TRBV9 with TRBJ2-5, with D tentatively TRBD2 (6 bases). The CDR3 totals 13 residues. Germline CDR1 is SGDLS and CDR2 is YYNGEE. The CDR3 loop reads CASSVEFWGEVNF. The CDR3 bases are TGTGCCAGCAGCGTAGAGTTCTGGGGGGAAGTGAACTTC.

V and J are TRBV11-2 and TRBJ1-3, with unresolved D. V lost 3 bases and J lost 3, with 12 bases in between. Looked up from germline, CDR1 is SGHAT and CDR2 is FQNNGV. The CDR3 covers 15 residues. CDR3 sequence: CASSLARTGGNTIYF. The CDR3 coding sequence is TGTGCCAGCAGCTTGGCCAGGACTGGTGGAAACACCATATATTTT.

The count of this clone is one. The V call is TRBV25-1, the J call TRBJ2-2; the match to TRBD2 covers 8 bases. J lost 1 base, V lost 2 bases, and 6 bases had no gene match. Germline CDR1 reads MGHDK; CDR2 reads SYGVNS. The length of the CDR3 is 17 residues. The CDR3 sequence: CASSEVGLALNTGELFF. The CDR3 coding sequence is TGTGCCAGCAGTGAAGTAGGACTAGCCTTGAACACCGGGGAGCTGTTTTTT.

This chain joins TRBV9 and TRBJ1-1, with TRBD1 matching 7 bases. The V segment lost 0 bases and the J segment 7 bases; nucleotides outside the gene matches: 9. CDR1 SGDLS and CDR2 YYNGEE come from the germline V gene. The CDR3 runs to 15 residues. The CDR3 region is CASSVDPQGVGEAFF. The DNA for the CDR3 is TGTGCCAGCAGCGTAGACCCCCAGGGGGTGGGTGAAGCTTTCTTT.

This sequence joins TRBV29-1 and TRBJ2-3, with TRBD2 as a possible D gene (6 bases). This CDR3 has 12 amino acids. Germline assignment: CDR1 SQVTM and CDR2 ANQGSEA. The V end was cut by 6 bases, the J end by 0 bases, with 7 bases between. The CDR3 reads CSVGTSTDTQYF. The DNA of the CDR3 is TGCAGCGTGGGGACTAGCACAGATACGCAGTATTTT.

This chain connects TRBV18 to TRBJ2-1; D unclear. The germline CDR1 and CDR2 sequences are KGHSH and LQKENI. This CDR3 contains 12 residues. Trimming shortened V by 4 bases and J by 5 bases, and 6 bases separated the two germline ends. In nucleotides, the CDR3 is TGTGCCAGCTCACTTTCCGACAATGAGCAGTTCTTC. This translates into CASSLSDNEQFF.

The V and J genes are TRBV3-1 (or the pseudogene TRBV3-2) and TRBJ2-7; tentative D call: TRBD1 (6 bases). CDR1 LGHDT and CDR2 YNNKEL come from the germline V gene (reference sequence). V gave up 6 bases and J gave up 3 bases, with 18 bases separating them. The CDR3 runs 15 residues. This CDR3 reads CASSKTGLRDYEQYF. CDR3 sequence (DNA): TGTGCCAGCAGTAAGACAGGTCTAAGGGACTACGAGCAGTACTTC.

The CDR3 here is CASISTGKGTDTQYF. Written as DNA, the CDR3 is TGCGCCAGCATCTCCACAGGGAAAGGCACAGATACGCAGTATTTT. The chain links TRBV10-2 to TRBJ2-3; a weak D match, TRBD1 (6 bases). The CDR3 sequence is 15 residues long. Between the trimmed V and J ends, which lost 7 bases and 1 base, there was a span of 15 bases. Germline CDR1 WSHSY, CDR2 SAAADI.

V usage is TRBV7-9 and J usage is TRBJ1-2, with 7 bases matching TRBD1. The V gene end was trimmed by 8 bases and the J gene end by 5 bases; junction bases not matched to a gene: 11. Germline values: CDR1 SEHNR, CDR2 FQNEAQ (reference sequence). This CDR3 is 14 amino acids long. CDR3 sequence (DNA): TGTGCCAGCGTGCGACAGGGTTCTGGTTATGGCTACACCTTC. Encoded protein: CASVRQGSGYGYTF.

This chain links TRBV15 with TRBJ1-5, with D possibly being TRBD1 (6 bases). The CDR3 runs to 13 residues. Germline CDR1 reads LNHNV; CDR2 reads YYDKDF (reference sequence). V lost 5 bases to trimming and J lost 4 bases, with 9 bases between them. The CDR3, as DNA: TGTGCCACCAGCGTTCAGGGGAATCAGCCCCAGCATTTT. This sequence encodes CATSVQGNQPQHF.

The chain carries TRBV19 and TRBJ1-5; D ambiguous. This CDR3 spans 15 amino acids. V was clipped by 7 bases and J by 1 base, with 14 bases between them. Germline CDR1 LNHDA, CDR2 SQIVND (reference sequence). CDR3 amino acids: CASMREGRSNQPQHF. CDR3 bases: TGTGCCAGTATGAGGGAGGGTAGGAGCAATCAGCCCCAGCATTTT.

The CDR3, as DNA: TGCGCCAGCAGCCAAGATGTCGGCGGGAGCTGGAACAATGAGCAGTTCTTC. Encoded protein: CASSQDVGGSWNNEQFF. The J gene is TRBJ2-1, the V gene TRBV4-1; 7 bases agree with TRBD2. V gave up 0 bases and J gave up 5 bases; unmatched junction bases: 10. The CDR3 contains 17 residues. The germline gives CDR1 MGHRA, CDR2 YSYEKL.

V gene TRBV6-5 combines with J gene TRBJ2-2; 11 bases match TRBD2. This CDR3 has 15 residues. From germline, CDR1 is MNHEY and CDR2 SVGAGI. V shed 11 bases, J shed 6 bases, and the junction held 11 bases outside the gene matches. CDR3: CAGRPSGRSSGELFF. CDR3 bases: TGTGCCGGTCGCCCTAGCGGGAGGTCATCCGGGGAGCTGTTTTTT.

With respect to this clone: A read error may explain this, as a much larger clone is one base away. The chain combines TRBV11-2 with TRBJ1-2, with a weak D call TRBD1 (5 bases). Trimming removed 5 bases from V and 4 bases from J, with 20 bases in between. There are 16 residues in the CDR3. CDR1 and CDR2 from the germline V gene are SGHAT and FQNNGV. As DNA, the CDR3 is TGTGCCAGCAGCCCCTTCTCCACAGGAGTGGGCTATGGCTACACCTTC. This encodes CASSPFSTGVGYGYTF. Using reference TRBV11-2 and TRBJ1-2 for the parts outside the CDR3, the full variable domain is EAGVAQSPRYKIIEKRQSVAFWCNPISGHATLYWYQQILGQGPKLLIQFQNNGVVDDSQLPKDRFSAERLKGVDSTLKIQPAKLEDSAVYLCASSPFSTGVGYGYTFGSGTRLTVV.